A single T cell receptor (beta chain) is shown here with its context. The sample comes from a study of blood T cell repertoires in COVID-19. The ends were cut back, 2 bases at V and 3 bases at J, with 12 bases in the middle. Per germline, CDR1 LNHDA and CDR2 SQIVND (reference sequence). CDR3 length: 15 amino acids. Generated by immunoSEQ multiplex PCR, the TCRdb table keeps only in-frame clones and is missing some. Of tens of thousands of clones in the sample, about 76% were seen once. Sequencing was carried out using peripheral blood. The rearrangement joins TRBV19 to TRBJ2-3; possibly TRBD1 for D (6 bases). This clonotype originated in a woman aged 80 or over with active or convalescent COVID-19. In nucleotides, the CDR3 is TGTGCCAGTAGTATAACTAACAGGGTAACAGATACGCAGTATTTT. This encodes CASSITNRVTDTQYF.